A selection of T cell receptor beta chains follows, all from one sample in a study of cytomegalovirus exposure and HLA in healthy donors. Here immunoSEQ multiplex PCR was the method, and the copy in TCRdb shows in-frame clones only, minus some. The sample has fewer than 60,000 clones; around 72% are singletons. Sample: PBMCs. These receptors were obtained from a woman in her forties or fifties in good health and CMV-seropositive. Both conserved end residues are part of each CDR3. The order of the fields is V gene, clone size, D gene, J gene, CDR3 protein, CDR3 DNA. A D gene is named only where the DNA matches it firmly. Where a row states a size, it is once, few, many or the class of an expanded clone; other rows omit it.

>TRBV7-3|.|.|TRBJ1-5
CASSPHIWCQPQHF
TGTGCCAGCAGCCCACACATATGGTGCCAGCCCCAGCATTTT
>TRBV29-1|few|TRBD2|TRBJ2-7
CNAGTSGSNEQYF
TGCAACGCTGGGACTAGCGGGAGCAACGAGCAGTACTTC
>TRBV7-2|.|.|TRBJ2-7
CASSFRLGETYEQYF
TGTGCCAGCAGCTTCAGGCTCGGCGAGACCTACGAGCAGTACTTC
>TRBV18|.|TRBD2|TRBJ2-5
CASSPSRGSGREQETQYF
TGTGCCAGCTCCCCCTCCCGGGGTAGCGGGAGGGAACAAGAGACCCAGTACTTC
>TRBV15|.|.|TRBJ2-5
CATSRGATVETQYF
TGTGCCACCAGCAGAGGTGCAACAGTAGAGACCCAGTACTTC
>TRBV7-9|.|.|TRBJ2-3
CASSLRRLGTDTQYF
TGTGCCAGCAGCCTCCGGAGACTAGGAACAGATACGCAGTATTTT
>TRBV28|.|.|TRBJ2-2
CASQGQGDTGELFF
TGTGCCAGCCAGGGGCAGGGAGACACCGGGGAGCTGTTTTTT
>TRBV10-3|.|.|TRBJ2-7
CAISESGFRYEQYF
TGTGCCATCAGTGAGTCGGGTTTCAGGTACGAGCAGTACTTC
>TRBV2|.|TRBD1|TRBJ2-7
CASRGDRAPYEQYF
TGTGCCAGCAGAGGGGACAGGGCCCCCTACGAGCAGTACTTC
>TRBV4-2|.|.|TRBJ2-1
CASSQDRGSGEQFF
TGTGCCAGCAGCCAAGATCGCGGTTCTGGTGAGCAGTTCTTC
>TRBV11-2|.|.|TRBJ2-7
CASSLSPVAQEQYF
TGTGCCAGCAGCTTATCGCCCGTGGCCCAAGAGCAGTACTTC
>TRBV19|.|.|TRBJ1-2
CASSYTINYGYTF
TGTGCCAGTAGTTACACGATTAACTATGGCTACACCTTC
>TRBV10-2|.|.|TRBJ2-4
CASSDLQGLAKNIQYF
TGCGCCAGCAGTGATCTACAGGGTCTAGCCAAAAACATTCAGTACTTC
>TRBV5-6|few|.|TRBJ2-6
CASSFTISGANVLTF
TGTGCCAGCAGCTTCACAATCTCTGGGGCCAACGTCCTGACTTTC
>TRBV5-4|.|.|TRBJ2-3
CASSGRAGDTQYF
TGTGCCAGCAGCGGTAGGGCGGGAGATACGCAGTATTTT
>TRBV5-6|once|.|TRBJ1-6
CASSPGSSYNSPLHF
TGTGCCAGCAGCCCCGGGTCCTCCTATAATTCACCCCTCCACTTT
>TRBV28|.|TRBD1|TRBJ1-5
CASSFPGTGGLRQPQHF
TGTGCCAGCAGTTTCCCCGGGACAGGGGGCCTTCGACAGCCCCAGCATTTT
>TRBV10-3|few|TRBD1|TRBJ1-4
CAISESGGTGGEKLFF
TGTGCCATCAGTGAGTCAGGAGGGACAGGCGGGGAAAAACTGTTTTTT
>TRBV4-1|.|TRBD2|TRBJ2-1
CASSQLRTSGSGNEQFF
TGCGCCAGCAGCCAACTTCGGACTAGCGGGAGCGGGAATGAGCAGTTCTTC
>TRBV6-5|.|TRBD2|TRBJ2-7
CASSYGGGLHYEQYF
TGTGCCAGCAGTTACGGCGGGGGGCTGCACTACGAGCAGTACTTC
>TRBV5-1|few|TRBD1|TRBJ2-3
CASSGGQGVPSTDTQYF
TGCGCCAGCAGCGGCGGACAGGGGGTTCCTTCCACAGATACGCAGTATTTT
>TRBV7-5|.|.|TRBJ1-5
CVRRYRTGPKYSNQPQHF
TGTGTCAGAAGGTATCGGACAGGGCCTAAATATAGCAATCAGCCCCAGCATTTT
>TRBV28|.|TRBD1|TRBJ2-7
CASSLSDRGASYEQYF
TGTGCCAGCAGTTTATCCGACAGGGGGGCCTCCTACGAGCAGTACTTC
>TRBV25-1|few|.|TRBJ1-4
CASAIAAVTNEKLFF
TGTGCCAGCGCAATCGCGGCAGTAACTAATGAAAAACTGTTTTTT
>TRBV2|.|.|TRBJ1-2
CARSAGANYGYTF
TGTGCCAGATCGGCGGGGGCGAACTATGGCTACACCTTC
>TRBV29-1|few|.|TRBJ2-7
CSVQESLANHEQYF
TGCAGCGTTCAAGAGAGTCTAGCCAACCACGAGCAGTACTTC
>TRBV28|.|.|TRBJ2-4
CASSLQSGIQYF
TGTGCCAGCAGTTTACAGAGCGGCATTCAGTACTTC
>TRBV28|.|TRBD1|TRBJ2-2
CASSLQGPPNTGELFF
TGTGCCAGCAGCCTACAGGGGCCGCCAAACACCGGGGAGCTGTTTTTT
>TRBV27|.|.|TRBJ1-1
CASSLLPEVTEAFF
TGTGCCAGCAGTTTACTCCCAGAGGTTACTGAAGCTTTCTTT
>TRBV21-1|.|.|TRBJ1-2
CASSKKFAYSTGENYGYTF
TGTGCCAGCAGCAAAAAGTTTGCCTACAGCACCGGGGAAAACTATGGCTACACCTTC
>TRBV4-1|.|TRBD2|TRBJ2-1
CASSQGGGGYNEQFF
TGCGCCAGCAGCCAGGGTGGGGGGGGGTACAATGAGCAGTTCTTC
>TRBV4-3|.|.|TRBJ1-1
CASSQDSEREAFF
TGCGCCAGCAGCCAAGATTCGGAGAGGGAAGCTTTCTTT
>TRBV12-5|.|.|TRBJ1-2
CASGPFAGNGYTF
TGTGCTAGTGGTCCGTTTGCGGGGAATGGCTACACCTTC
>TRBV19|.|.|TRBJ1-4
CASSTPGGATNEKLFF
TGTGCCAGTAGTACCCCCGGGGGGGCAACTAATGAAAAACTGTTTTTT
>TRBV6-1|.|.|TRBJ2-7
CASRLDDGSDYEQYF
TGTGCCAGCAGGTTAGACGACGGGAGTGACTACGAGCAGTACTTC
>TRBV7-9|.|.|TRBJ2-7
CASSPPQGNYEQYF
TGTGCCAGCAGCCCACCTCAGGGGAACTACGAGCAGTACTTC
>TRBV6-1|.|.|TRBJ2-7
CASRESAAREYF
TGTGCCAGCAGGGAATCAGCAGCCCGGGAGTACTTC
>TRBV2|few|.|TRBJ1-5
CASSGAYSNQPQHF
TGTGCCAGCAGTGGGGCATATAGCAATCAGCCCCAGCATTTT
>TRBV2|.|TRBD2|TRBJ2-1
CASSEVSLAGGEQFF
TGTGCCAGCAGTGAAGTAAGCCTAGCGGGAGGTGAGCAGTTCTTC
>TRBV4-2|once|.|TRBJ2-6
CASSQDGPLSGANVLTF
TGTGCCAGCAGCCAAGACGGTCCGCTCTCTGGGGCCAACGTCCTGACTTTC
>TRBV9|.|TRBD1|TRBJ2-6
CASGRDRVTGANVLTF
TGTGCCAGCGGGCGGGACAGGGTAACTGGGGCCAACGTCCTGACTTTC
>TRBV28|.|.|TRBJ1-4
CASSSSGEGKANEKLFF
TGTGCCAGCAGTTCATCCGGGGAGGGTAAAGCTAATGAAAAACTGTTTTTT
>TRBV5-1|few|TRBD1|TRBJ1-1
CASSLQGQAFF
TGCGCCAGCAGCTTGCAGGGACAGGCTTTCTTT
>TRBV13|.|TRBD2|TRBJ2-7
CASSDRLAGVASYEQYF
TGTGCCAGCAGCGATCGATTAGCGGGAGTCGCCTCCTACGAGCAGTACTTC
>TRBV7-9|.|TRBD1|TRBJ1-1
CASSRPANRGGKAFF
TGTGCCAGCAGCCGTCCGGCCAACAGGGGGGGGAAAGCTTTCTTT
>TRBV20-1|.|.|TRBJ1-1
CSAYGRPEAFF
TGCAGTGCGTATGGCAGGCCAGAAGCTTTCTTT
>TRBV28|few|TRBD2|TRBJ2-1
CASSFWSGTSYNEQFF
TGTGCCAGCAGTTTCTGGAGCGGGACCTCCTACAATGAGCAGTTCTTC